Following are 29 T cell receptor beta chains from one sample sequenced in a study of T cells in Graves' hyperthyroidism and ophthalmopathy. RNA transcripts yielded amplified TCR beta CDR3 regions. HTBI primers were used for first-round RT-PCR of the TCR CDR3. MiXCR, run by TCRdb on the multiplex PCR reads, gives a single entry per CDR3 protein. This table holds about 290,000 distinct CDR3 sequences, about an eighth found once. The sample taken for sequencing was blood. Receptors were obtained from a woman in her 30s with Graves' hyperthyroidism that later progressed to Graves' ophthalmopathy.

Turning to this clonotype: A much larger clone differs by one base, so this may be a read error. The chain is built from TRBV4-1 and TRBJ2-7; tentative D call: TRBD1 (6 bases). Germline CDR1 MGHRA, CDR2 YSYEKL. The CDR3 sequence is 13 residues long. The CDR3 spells CVSSQDTGNEQYF. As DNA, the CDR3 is TGCGTCAGCAGCCAAGATACAGGGAACGAGCAGTACTTC.

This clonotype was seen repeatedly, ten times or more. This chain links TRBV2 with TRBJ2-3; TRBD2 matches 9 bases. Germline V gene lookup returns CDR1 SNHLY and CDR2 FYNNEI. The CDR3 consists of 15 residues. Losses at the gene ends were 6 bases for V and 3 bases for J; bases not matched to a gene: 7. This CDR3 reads CASSVGLAETDTQYF. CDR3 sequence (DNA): TGTGCCAGCAGCGTGGGACTAGCAGAAACAGATACGCAGTATTTT.

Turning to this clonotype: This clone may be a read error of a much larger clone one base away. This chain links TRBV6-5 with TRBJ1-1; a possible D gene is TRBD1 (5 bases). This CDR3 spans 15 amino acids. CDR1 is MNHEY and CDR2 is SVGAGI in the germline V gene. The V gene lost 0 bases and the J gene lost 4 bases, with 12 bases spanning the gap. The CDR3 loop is CASSYSSPGGTEAFF. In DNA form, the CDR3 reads TGTGCCAGCAGTTACTCAAGTCCCGGGGGCACTGAAGCTTTCTTT.

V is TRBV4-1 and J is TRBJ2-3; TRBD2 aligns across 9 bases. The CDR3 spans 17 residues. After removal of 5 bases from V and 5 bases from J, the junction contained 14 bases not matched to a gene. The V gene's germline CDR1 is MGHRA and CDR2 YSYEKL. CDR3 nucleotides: TGCGCCAGCAGCGGGAGACTAGCGGAATACCCTAGAGATACGCAGTATTTT. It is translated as CASSGRLAEYPRDTQYF.

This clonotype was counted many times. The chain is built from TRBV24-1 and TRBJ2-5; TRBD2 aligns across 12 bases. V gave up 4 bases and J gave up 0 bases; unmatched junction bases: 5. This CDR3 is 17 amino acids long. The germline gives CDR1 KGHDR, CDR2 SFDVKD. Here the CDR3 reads CATSDPGLAGYQETQYF. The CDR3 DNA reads TGTGCCACCAGTGACCCTGGACTAGCGGGGTACCAAGAGACCCAGTACTTC.

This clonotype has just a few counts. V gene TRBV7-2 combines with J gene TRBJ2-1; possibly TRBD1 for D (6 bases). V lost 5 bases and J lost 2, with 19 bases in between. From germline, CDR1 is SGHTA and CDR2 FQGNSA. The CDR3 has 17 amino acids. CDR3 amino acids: CASSPHRVRRAYNEQFF. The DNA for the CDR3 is TGTGCCAGCAGCCCCCACAGGGTGCGCCGAGCCTACAATGAGCAGTTCTTC.

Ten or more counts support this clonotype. The chain's CDR3 is CASKRLAGESTGELFF. The CDR3 DNA is TGTGCCAGCAAGCGACTAGCGGGAGAAAGTACCGGGGAGCTGTTTTTT. The chain is built from TRBV11-2 and TRBJ2-2, with 12 bases fitting TRBD2. Trimming at V came to 7 bases and at J to 5 bases, leaving 8 bases not matched to a gene. The CDR3 consists of 16 residues. Germline V CDR1 and CDR2: SGHAT, FQNNGV.

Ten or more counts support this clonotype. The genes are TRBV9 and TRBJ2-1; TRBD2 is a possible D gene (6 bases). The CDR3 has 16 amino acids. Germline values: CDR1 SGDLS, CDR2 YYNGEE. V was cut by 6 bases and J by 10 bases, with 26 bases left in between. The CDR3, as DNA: TGTGCCAGCAACGGTCGGGACTCCCGGGGTACGGGAGAGCAGTTCTTC. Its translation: CASNGRDSRGTGEQFF. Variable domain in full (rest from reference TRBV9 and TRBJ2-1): DSGVTQTPKHLITATGQRVTLRCSPRSGDLSVYWYQQSLDQGLQFLIQYYNGEERAKGNILERFSAQQFPDLHSELNLSSLELGDSALYFCASNGRDSRGTGEQFFGPGTRLTVL.

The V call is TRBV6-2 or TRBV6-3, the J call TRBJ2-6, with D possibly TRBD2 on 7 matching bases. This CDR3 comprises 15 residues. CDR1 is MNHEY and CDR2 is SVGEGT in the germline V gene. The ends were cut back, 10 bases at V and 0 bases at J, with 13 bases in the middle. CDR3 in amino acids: CATAGGLSGANVLTF. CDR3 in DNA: TGTGCCACCGCCGGGGGGCTCTCTGGGGCCAACGTCCTGACTTTC.

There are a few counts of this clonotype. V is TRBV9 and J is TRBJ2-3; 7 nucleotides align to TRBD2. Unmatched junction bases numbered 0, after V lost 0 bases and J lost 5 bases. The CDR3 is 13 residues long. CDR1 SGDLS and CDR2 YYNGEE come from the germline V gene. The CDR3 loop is CASSVGGRDTQYF. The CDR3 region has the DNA TGTGCCAGCAGCGTAGGCGGGAGAGATACGCAGTATTTT. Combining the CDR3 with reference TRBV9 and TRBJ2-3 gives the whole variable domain DSGVTQTPKHLITATGQRVTLRCSPRSGDLSVYWYQQSLDQGLQFLIQYYNGEERAKGNILERFSAQQFPDLHSELNLSSLELGDSALYFCASSVGGRDTQYFGPGTRLTVL.

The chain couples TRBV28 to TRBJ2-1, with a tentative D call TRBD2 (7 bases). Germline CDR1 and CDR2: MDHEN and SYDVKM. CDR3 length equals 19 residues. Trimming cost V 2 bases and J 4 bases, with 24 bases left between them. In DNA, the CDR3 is TGTGCCAGCAGTTTAGGTGCGGACTTTGGGGGGGGGCTTTACAATGAGCAGTTCTTC. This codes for CASSLGADFGGGLYNEQFF.

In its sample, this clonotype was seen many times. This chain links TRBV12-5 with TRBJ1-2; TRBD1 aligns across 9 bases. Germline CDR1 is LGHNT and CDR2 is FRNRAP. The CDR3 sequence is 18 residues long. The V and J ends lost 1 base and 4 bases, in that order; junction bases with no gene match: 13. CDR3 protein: CASGLDPGQGLVGYGYTF. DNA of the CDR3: TGTGCTAGTGGTTTGGATCCGGGACAGGGATTGGTTGGCTATGGCTACACCTTC.

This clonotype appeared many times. The CDR3: CSARTSGSYEQYF. The CDR3 nucleotides are TGCAGTGCTCGGACTAGCGGGAGTTACGAGCAGTACTTC. The genes are TRBV20-1 and TRBJ2-7; 13 bases are a match to TRBD2. CDR3 length: 13 amino acids. V lost 5 bases and J lost 4; bases outside the gene matches: 2. Germline V lookup: CDR1 DFQATT, CDR2 SNEGSKA (reference sequence).

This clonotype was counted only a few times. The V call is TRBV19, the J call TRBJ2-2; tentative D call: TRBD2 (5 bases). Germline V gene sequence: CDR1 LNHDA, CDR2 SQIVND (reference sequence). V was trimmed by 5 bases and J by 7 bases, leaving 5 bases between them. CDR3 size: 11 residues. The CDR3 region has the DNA TGTGCCAGTAGTCGGGGCGGGGAGCTGTTTTTT. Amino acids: CASSRGGELFF.

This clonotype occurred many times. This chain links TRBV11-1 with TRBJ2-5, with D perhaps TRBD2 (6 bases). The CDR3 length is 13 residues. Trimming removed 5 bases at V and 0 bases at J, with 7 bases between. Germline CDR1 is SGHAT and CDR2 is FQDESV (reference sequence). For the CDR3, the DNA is TGTGCCAGCAGCCGGGGGTACCAAGAGACCCAGTACTTC. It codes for CASSRGYQETQYF.

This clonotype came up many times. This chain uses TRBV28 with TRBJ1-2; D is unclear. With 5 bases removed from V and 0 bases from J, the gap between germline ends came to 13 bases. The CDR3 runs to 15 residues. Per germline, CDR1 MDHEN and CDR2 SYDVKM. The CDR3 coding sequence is TGTGCCAGCAGTCCGGGTCCCGAAGCTAACTATGGCTACACCTTC. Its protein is CASSPGPEANYGYTF.

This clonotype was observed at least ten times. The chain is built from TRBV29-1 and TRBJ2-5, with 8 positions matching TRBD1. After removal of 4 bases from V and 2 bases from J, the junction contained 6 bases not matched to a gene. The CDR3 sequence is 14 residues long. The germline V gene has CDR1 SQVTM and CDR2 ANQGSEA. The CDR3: CSVVTRDRQETQYF. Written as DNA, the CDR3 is TGCAGCGTTGTAACTCGGGACAGGCAAGAGACCCAGTACTTC.

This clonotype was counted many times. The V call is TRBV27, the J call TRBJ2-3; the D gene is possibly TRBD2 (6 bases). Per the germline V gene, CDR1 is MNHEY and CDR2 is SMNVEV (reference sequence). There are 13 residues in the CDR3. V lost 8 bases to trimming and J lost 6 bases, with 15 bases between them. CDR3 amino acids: CASSSRGRDTQYF. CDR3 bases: TGTGCCAGCTCCTCGCGGGGTCGGGATACGCAGTATTTT.

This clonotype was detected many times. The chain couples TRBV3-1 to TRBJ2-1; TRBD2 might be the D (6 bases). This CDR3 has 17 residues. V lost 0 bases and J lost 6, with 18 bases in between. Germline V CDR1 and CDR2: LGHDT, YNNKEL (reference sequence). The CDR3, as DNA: TGTGCCAGCAGCCAAGATATTCGGGGGAGTGGCGGCAATGAGCAGTTCTTC. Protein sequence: CASSQDIRGSGGNEQFF.

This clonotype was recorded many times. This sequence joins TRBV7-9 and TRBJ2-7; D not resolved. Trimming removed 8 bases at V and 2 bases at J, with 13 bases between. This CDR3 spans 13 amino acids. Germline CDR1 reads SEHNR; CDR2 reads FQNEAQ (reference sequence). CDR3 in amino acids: CASSQRSTYEQYF. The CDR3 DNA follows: TGTGCCAGCTCCCAACGGTCCACCTACGAGCAGTACTTC.

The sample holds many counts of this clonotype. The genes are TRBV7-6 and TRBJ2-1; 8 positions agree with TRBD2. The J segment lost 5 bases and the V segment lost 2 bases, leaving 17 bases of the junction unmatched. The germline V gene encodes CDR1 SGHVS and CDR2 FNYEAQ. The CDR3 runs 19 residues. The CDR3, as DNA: TGTGCCAGCAGCTTAATGCTTTCCGGGGGGGTTGTTATGGACAATGAGCAGTTCTTC. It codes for CASSLMLSGGVVMDNEQFF.

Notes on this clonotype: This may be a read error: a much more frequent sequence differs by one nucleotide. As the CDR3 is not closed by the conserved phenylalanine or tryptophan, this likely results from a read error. The DNA for the CDR3 is TGTGCCAGCAGCTTGGGGGCGGGAAGCCAAGAGACCCAGTACCTC. Translated: CASSLGAGSQETQYL. The J gene is TRBJ2-5, the V gene TRBV5-4; D possibly corresponds to TRBD2 (6 bases). Germline CDR1 is SGHNT and CDR2 is YYREEE (reference sequence). Trimming pared 0 bases from V and 1 base from J, leaving 10 bases between. The CDR3 is made up of 15 amino acids.

The CDR3 DNA sequence: TGTGCCAGCAGCTCCAGACAGGGCGGTGAAGCTTTCTTT. Translating it yields CASSSRQGGEAFF. The chain combines TRBV11-2 with TRBJ1-1; 7 bases are a match to TRBD1. Germline V gene lookup returns CDR1 SGHAT and CDR2 FQNNGV. Trimming took 4 bases from V and 7 from J; bases not matched to a gene: 6. The CDR3 is 13 amino acids.

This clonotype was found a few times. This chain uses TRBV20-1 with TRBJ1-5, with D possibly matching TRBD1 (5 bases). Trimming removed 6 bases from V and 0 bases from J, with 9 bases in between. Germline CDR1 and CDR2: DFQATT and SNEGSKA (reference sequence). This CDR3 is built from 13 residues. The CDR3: CSALQVSNQPQHF. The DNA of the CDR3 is TGCAGTGCCCTACAGGTTAGCAATCAGCCCCAGCATTTT.

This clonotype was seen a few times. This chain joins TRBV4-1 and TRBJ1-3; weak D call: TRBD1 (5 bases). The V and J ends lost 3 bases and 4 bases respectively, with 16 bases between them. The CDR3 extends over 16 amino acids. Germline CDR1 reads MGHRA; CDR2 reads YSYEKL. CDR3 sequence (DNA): TGCGCCAGCAGCCACGGTCAGGGATACCAAGGAAACACCATATATTTT. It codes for CASSHGQGYQGNTIYF.

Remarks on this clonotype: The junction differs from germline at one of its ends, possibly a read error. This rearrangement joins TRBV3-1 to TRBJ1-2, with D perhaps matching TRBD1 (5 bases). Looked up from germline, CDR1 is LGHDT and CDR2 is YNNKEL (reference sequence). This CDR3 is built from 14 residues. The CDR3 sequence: CASSQVGGLQGYTF. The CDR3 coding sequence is TGCGCCAGCAGCCAAGTGGGGGGACTACAGGGCTACACCTTC. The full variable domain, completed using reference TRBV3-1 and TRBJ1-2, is DTAVSQTPKYLVTQMGNDKSIKCEQNLGHDTMYWYKQDSKKFLKIMFSYNNKELIINETVPNRFSPKSPDKAHLNLHINSLELGDSAVYFCASSQVGGLQGYTFGSGTRLTVV.

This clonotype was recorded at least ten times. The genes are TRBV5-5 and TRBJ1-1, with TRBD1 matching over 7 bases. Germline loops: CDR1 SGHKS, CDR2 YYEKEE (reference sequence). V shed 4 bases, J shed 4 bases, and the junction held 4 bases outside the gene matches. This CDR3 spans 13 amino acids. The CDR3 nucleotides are TGTGCCAGCAGCCACTACAGGGGCACTGAAGCTTTCTTT. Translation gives CASSHYRGTEAFF. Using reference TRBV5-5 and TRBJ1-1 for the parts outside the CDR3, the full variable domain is DAGVTQSPTHLIKTRGQQVTLRCSPISGHKSVSWYQQVLGQGPQFIFQYYEKEERGRGNFPDRFSARQFPNYSSELNVNALLLGDSALYLCASSHYRGTEAFFGQGTRLTVV.

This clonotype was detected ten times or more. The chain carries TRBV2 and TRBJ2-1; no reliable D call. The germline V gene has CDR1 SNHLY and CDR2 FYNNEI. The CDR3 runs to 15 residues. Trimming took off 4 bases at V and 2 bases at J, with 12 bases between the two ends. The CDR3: CASSGSPEPYNEQFF. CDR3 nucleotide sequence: TGTGCCAGCAGTGGTAGCCCAGAGCCCTACAATGAGCAGTTCTTC.

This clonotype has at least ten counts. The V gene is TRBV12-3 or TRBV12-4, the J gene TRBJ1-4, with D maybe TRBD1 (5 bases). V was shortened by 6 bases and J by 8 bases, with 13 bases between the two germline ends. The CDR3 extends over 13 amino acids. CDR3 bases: TGTGCCAGCAGCCGGGGGGATGGCGAAAAACTGTTTTTT. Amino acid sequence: CASSRGDGEKLFF.